The next 31 T cell receptor beta chains were all read from a single sample in a study of T cell responses to AZD1222 COVID-19 vaccine. Generated by immunoSEQ multiplex PCR, the TCRdb table keeps only in-frame clones and is missing some. The sample has over 100,000 clones; 70% to 90% are singletons. The sequencing here drew on peripheral blood, taken on day 0 of AZD1222 vaccination. The receptors were sampled from an adult in good health.

The V and J genes are TRBV6-1 and TRBJ1-4; TRBD1 matches at 9 bases. Germline-derived CDR1 and CDR2 are MNHNS and SASEGT. V lost 1 base, J lost 7 bases, and 4 bases stayed unmatched. The length of the CDR3 is 15 residues. This CDR3 reads CASSEGDRGSEKLFF. The CDR3 bases are TGTGCCAGCAGTGAAGGAGACAGGGGGAGTGAAAAACTGTTTTTT.

There are a few counts of this clone. The V and J genes are TRBV5-1 and TRBJ1-6; tentatively, D is TRBD1 (5 bases). Germline-derived CDR1 and CDR2 are SGHRS and YFSETQ. V was clipped by 3 bases and J by 7 bases, with 11 bases between them. The CDR3 loop spans 14 amino acids. CDR3 sequence (DNA): TGCGCCAGCAGCTCGGACGGGACCAATTCACCCCTCCACTTT. Protein: CASSSDGTNSPLHF.

This clone was seen just once. The chain joins TRBV19 to TRBJ2-6; 8 bases map to TRBD1. V was pared by 6 bases and J by 0 bases, with 13 bases of the junction left unmatched. The CDR3 sequence is 19 residues long. Germline CDR1 reads LNHDA; CDR2 reads SQIVND (reference sequence). CDR3 region: CASRPQGAGPISGANVLTF. The CDR3 DNA sequence: TGTGCCAGTAGGCCGCAGGGGGCAGGCCCCATCTCTGGGGCCAACGTCCTGACTTTC. Supplemented by reference TRBV19 and TRBJ2-6, the full variable domain reads DGGITQSPKYLFRKEGQNVTLSCEQNLNHDAMYWYRQDPGQGLRLIYYSQIVNDFQKGDIAEGYSVSREKKESFPLTVTSAQKNPTAFYLCASRPQGAGPISGANVLTFGAGSRLTVL.

The rearrangement joins TRBV21-1 to TRBJ2-7; the D call in the table, TRBD2, was not verified against the DNA. TRBV21-1 corresponds to a pseudogene. The CDR3 contains 17 residues. In DNA, the CDR3 is TGTGCCAGCAGCCCACCCAGCCTGGTGGCTAGGTCACGCGAGCAGTACTTC. This translates into CASSPPSLVARSREQYF.

The count of this clone is one. For the CDR3, the DNA is TGTGCCAGCAGTTTGGGACTAGCGGGAGGGTTGAACACCGGGGAGCTGTTTTTT. This translates into CASSLGLAGGLNTGELFF. V is TRBV2 and J is TRBJ2-2; TRBD2 aligns across 16 bases. Germline CDR1 is SNHLY and CDR2 is FYNNEI. The CDR3 is 18 amino acids. With 5 bases clipped from V and 1 base from J, the junction kept 4 bases outside the gene matches.

This clone was counted a single time. The chain recombines TRBV27 with TRBJ1-6; D not certain. This CDR3 is 14 amino acids long. Germline V lookup: CDR1 MNHEY, CDR2 SMNVEV (reference sequence). V lost 5 bases and J 7 bases, leaving 12 bases between the germline ends. The CDR3 spells CASSPRGANSPLHF. The CDR3 nucleotides are TGTGCCAGCAGTCCCCGGGGAGCGAATTCACCCCTCCACTTT.

The rearrangement joins TRBV5-1 to TRBJ2-1; 15 bases are a match to TRBD2. The J segment lost 15 bases and the V segment lost 0 bases, leaving 4 bases of the junction unmatched. This CDR3 region has 14 residues. Germline CDR1 and CDR2: SGHRS and YFSETQ. CDR3: CASSLAGLAGGGFF. The CDR3 bases are TGCGCCAGCAGCTTGGCCGGACTAGCGGGAGGGGGGTTCTTC.

The rearrangement uses TRBV5-4 and TRBJ2-3; TRBD2 agrees at 7 bases. Unmatched junction bases numbered 6, after V lost 5 bases and J lost 0 bases. This CDR3 is built from 15 residues. Germline loops: CDR1 SGHNT, CDR2 YYREEE (reference sequence). The CDR3 DNA reads TGTGCCAGCAGGGACCAGCGGGGCAGCACAGATACGCAGTATTTT. It specifies CASRDQRGSTDTQYF.

This sequence joins TRBV4-1 and TRBJ1-2; D unclear. Trimming stripped 4 bases from V and 0 bases from J, with 12 bases between. The CDR3 extends over 15 amino acids. Germline CDR1 reads MGHRA; CDR2 reads YSYEKL. The CDR3 region has the DNA TGCGCCAGCAGCCCCCGGGATTCCCCTAACTATGGCTACACCTTC. It encodes CASSPRDSPNYGYTF.

The V and J genes are TRBV18 and TRBJ2-7; 8 positions match TRBD1. The CDR3 contains 15 residues. CDR1 and CDR2 from the germline V gene are KGHSH and LQKENI. With 3 bases clipped from V and 0 bases from J, the junction kept 4 bases outside the gene matches. In DNA form, the CDR3 reads TGTGCCAGCTCACCGCCGGACAGGGCCTCCTACGAGCAGTACTTC. Its translation: CASSPPDRASYEQYF.

This chain joins TRBV11-2 and TRBJ2-6, with unresolved D. This CDR3 comprises 15 residues. V lost 6 bases, J lost 1 base, and 10 bases lay in between. Germline-derived CDR1 and CDR2 are SGHAT and FQNNGV. CDR3 nucleotides: TGTGCCAGCAGAGCCCTGCGGTCTGGGGCCAACGTCCTGACTTTC. Its translation is CASRALRSGANVLTF.

The J gene is TRBJ1-6, the V gene TRBV2; D gene unclear. The CDR3 is 14 amino acids. The V end was cut by 4 bases, the J end by 5 bases, with 9 bases between. The germline V gene has CDR1 SNHLY and CDR2 FYNNEI. CDR3 sequence reads: CASSGTANNSPLHF. CDR3 bases: TGTGCCAGCAGTGGGACCGCCAATAATTCACCCCTCCACTTT. Drawing the rest from reference TRBV2 and TRBJ1-6, the complete variable domain is EPEVTQTPSHQVTQMGQEVILRCVPISNHLYFYWYRQILGQKVEFLVSFYNNEISEKSEIFDDQFSVERPDGSNFTLKIRSTKLEDSAMYFCASSGTANNSPLHFGNGTRLTVT.

The chain is built from TRBV19 and TRBJ1-3; 7 bases are a match to TRBD1. J gave up 2 bases and V 9 bases, and 7 bases lay outside the gene matches. The germline CDR1 and CDR2 sequences are LNHDA and SQIVND (reference sequence). CDR3 length equals 14 residues. The CDR3: CASLPTGTGNTIYF. CDR3 sequence (DNA): TGTGCCAGCCTTCCGACAGGGACTGGAAACACCATATATTTT.

V usage is TRBV4-2 and J usage is TRBJ1-4, with a possible D match to TRBD1 (6 bases). The germline V and J ends were trimmed by 0 bases and 8 bases, with 22 bases remaining between them. Germline V gene data show CDR1 as LGHNA and CDR2 as YNFKEQ. This CDR3 is built from 18 residues. The CDR3 DNA reads as TGTGCCAGCAGCCAAGATTCGGTCGGGGGGCCTAAAGGGGAAAAACTGTTTTTT. Amino acids: CASSQDSVGGPKGEKLFF.

The chain combines TRBV4-1 with TRBJ1-2; 8 bases agree with TRBD1. Germline V gene lookup returns CDR1 MGHRA and CDR2 YSYEKL. J lost 4 bases, V lost 1 base, and 11 bases had no gene match. The CDR3 is 17 residues long. The CDR3 region has the DNA TGCGCCAGCAGCCAAGTCCCGGACAGGGAAAGTTCCTATGGCTACACCTTC. Its translation: CASSQVPDRESSYGYTF.

In this sample, this clone turned up a few times. The chain recombines TRBV29-1 with TRBJ1-1; perhaps TRBD1 as D (5 bases). The CDR3 totals 13 residues. Germline CDR1 is SQVTM and CDR2 is ANQGSEA. Trimming stripped 3 bases from V and 5 bases from J, with 13 bases between. The CDR3 is CSVDLGRGTEAFF. CDR3 in DNA: TGCAGCGTTGATCTGGGGCGGGGAACTGAAGCTTTCTTT.

V is TRBV2 and J is TRBJ2-5; 13 positions match TRBD2. V lost 6 bases and J lost 5; bases outside the gene matches: 9. Germline V CDR1 and CDR2: SNHLY, FYNNEI. This CDR3 region has 16 residues. The CDR3 DNA is TGTGCCAGCAGGTTACTAGCGGGAGGGCCGGGGGAGACCCAGTACTTC. Its translation is CASRLLAGGPGETQYF.

The chain combines TRBV3-1 (or the pseudogene TRBV3-2) with TRBJ2-7; D is ambiguous. Germline assignment: CDR1 LGHDT and CDR2 YNNKEL (reference sequence). The V and J ends lost 1 base and 4 bases respectively, with 2 bases between them. The CDR3 runs 11 residues. For the CDR3, the DNA is TGTGCCAGCAGCCAAGGGTACGAGCAGTACTTC. Translation gives CASSQGYEQYF.

The chain joins TRBV19 to TRBJ1-1; 7 bases are a match to TRBD1. The CDR3 loop spans 14 amino acids. V lost 5 bases and J lost 2; bases outside the gene matches: 5. Germline V CDR1 and CDR2: LNHDA, SQIVND (reference sequence). The CDR3 here is CASSPEGGNTEAFF. As DNA, the CDR3 is TGTGCCAGTAGTCCAGAAGGGGGCAACACTGAAGCTTTCTTT.

The chain is built from TRBV6-5 and TRBJ2-5; D is possibly TRBD1 or TRBD2 (6 bases each). V shed 9 bases and J shed 4 bases, with 18 bases lying between them. This CDR3 comprises 14 residues. Germline V gene lookup returns CDR1 MNHEY and CDR2 SVGAGI. The CDR3, as DNA: TGTGCCAGTAGTAGATCGGGGGCGGGAGAGACCCAGTACTTC. It is translated as CASSRSGAGETQYF.

The V gene is TRBV29-1, the J gene TRBJ2-7; 13 nucleotides match TRBD2. The CDR3 runs 13 residues. Looked up from germline, CDR1 is SQVTM and CDR2 is ANQGSEA. J lost 4 bases, V lost 6 bases, and 3 bases had no gene match. CDR3 residues: CSVTSGRGYEQYF. Written as DNA, the CDR3 is TGCAGCGTCACTAGCGGGAGGGGTTACGAGCAGTACTTC.

The chain uses TRBV28 and TRBJ1-3; no definite D call. Trimming took 3 bases from V and 1 from J, leaving 19 bases between them. This CDR3 is 18 amino acids long. In germline, CDR1 is MDHEN, CDR2 SYDVKM. In DNA form, the CDR3 reads TGTGCCAGCAGTTTTTATGATGCAGACATATTTTCTGGAAACACCATATATTTT. As protein: CASSFYDADIFSGNTIYF. The whole variable domain, remainder taken from reference TRBV28 and TRBJ1-3, is DVKVTQSSRYLVKRTGEKVFLECVQDMDHENMFWYRQDPGLGLRLIYFSYDVKMKEKGDIPEGYSVSREKKERFSLILESASTNQTSMYLCASSFYDADIFSGNTIYFGEGSWLTVV.

The rearrangement joins TRBV3-1 (or the pseudogene TRBV3-2) to TRBJ2-1, with D unclear. The CDR3 is made up of 12 amino acids. V shed 4 bases and J shed 7 bases, with 8 bases lying between them. CDR1 and CDR2 from the germline V gene are LGHDT and YNNKEL (reference sequence). The CDR3 DNA follows: TGTGCCAGCAGCCCCAGTGGGAATGAGCAGTTCTTC. It encodes CASSPSGNEQFF.

The chain is built from TRBV6-6 and TRBJ1-6, with D maybe TRBD1 (5 bases). Deletions cut 2 bases from V and 7 bases from J, with 9 bases between. The CDR3 is made up of 14 amino acids. Germline CDR1 is MNHNY and CDR2 is SVGAGI (reference sequence). The CDR3: CASSYGGGNSPLHF. In nucleotides, the CDR3 is TGTGCCAGCAGTTACGGGGGAGGGAATTCACCCCTCCACTTT.

This clone was found once. This chain uses TRBV12-3 or TRBV12-4 with TRBJ2-2; D gene ambiguous. The V and J ends lost 7 bases and 6 bases respectively, with 12 bases between them. This CDR3 contains 13 residues. The CDR3 bases are TGTGCCAGCACCGCCAAGGCCCCCGGGGAGCTGTTTTTT. Translation: CASTAKAPGELFF.

This clone was seen a few times. V and J are TRBV9 and TRBJ2-1; 8 nucleotides agree with TRBD1. The length of the CDR3 is 15 residues. Trimming cost V 3 bases and J 0 bases; bases outside gene matches: 2. The germline V gene has CDR1 SGDLS and CDR2 YYNGEE. CDR3 in amino acids: CASSGGQGSYNEQFF. The CDR3 DNA reads TGTGCCAGCAGCGGTGGACAGGGCTCCTACAATGAGCAGTTCTTC.

The chain employs TRBV11-2 and TRBJ2-1, with a possible D match to TRBD2 (6 bases). The germline V gene encodes CDR1 SGHAT and CDR2 FQNNGV. CDR3 length: 16 residues. The V and J ends lost 0 bases and 3 bases respectively, with 12 bases between them. Written as DNA, the CDR3 is TGTGCCAGCAGCTTAGAGTTGCGGGAAAACTACAATGAGCAGTTCTTC. It codes for CASSLELRENYNEQFF. The whole variable domain, remainder taken from reference TRBV11-2 and TRBJ2-1, is EAGVAQSPRYKIIEKRQSVAFWCNPISGHATLYWYQQILGQGPKLLIQFQNNGVVDDSQLPKDRFSAERLKGVDSTLKIQPAKLEDSAVYLCASSLELRENYNEQFFGPGTRLTVL.

The rearrangement links TRBV14 to TRBJ2-5; TRBD1 or TRBD2 may be the D gene (6 bases each). Per germline, CDR1 SGHDN and CDR2 FVKESK. This CDR3 is 15 amino acids long. V lost 1 base, J lost 4 bases, and 13 bases lay in between. The chain's CDR3 is CASSQVTGATETQYF. Written as DNA, the CDR3 is TGTGCCAGCAGCCAAGTTACGGGGGCAACAGAGACCCAGTACTTC.

The V call is TRBV11-3, the J call TRBJ1-1; D might be TRBD1 (5 bases). V was clipped by 4 bases and J by 0 bases, with 18 bases between them. Germline-derived CDR1 and CDR2 are SGHNT and YENEEA. This CDR3 spans 17 amino acids. CDR3: CASSSRKGNGMNTEAFF. CDR3 sequence (DNA): TGTGCCAGCAGCTCCCGGAAGGGGAACGGCATGAACACTGAAGCTTTCTTT. The full variable domain, rest sourced from reference TRBV11-3 and TRBJ1-1, is EAGVVQSPRYKIIEKKQPVAFWCNPISGHNTLYWYLQNLGQGPELLIRYENEEAVDDSQLPKDRFSAERLKGVDSTLKIQPAELGDSAVYLCASSSRKGNGMNTEAFFGQGTRLTVV.

This chain joins TRBV28 and TRBJ2-1; 10 positions agree with TRBD1. Looked up from germline, CDR1 is MDHEN and CDR2 is SYDVKM. V shed 11 bases, J shed 6 bases, and the junction held 7 bases outside the gene matches. This CDR3 comprises 13 residues. This chain's CDR3 is CAHQGQGTNEQFF. The CDR3 DNA sequence: TGTGCCCACCAGGGACAGGGGACCAATGAGCAGTTCTTC.

The CDR3 region is CASSRSGVGTYEQYF. CDR3 DNA sequence: TGTGCCAGCAGCCGCAGCGGGGTAGGAACCTACGAGCAGTACTTC. The rearrangement uses TRBV7-2 and TRBJ2-7, with 7 bases fitting TRBD2. V shed 5 bases, J shed 2 bases, and the junction held 9 bases outside the gene matches. The CDR3 spans 15 residues. CDR1 and CDR2 (germline): SGHTA, FQGNSA.